This TCR beta chain is drawn from a study of shared clonotypes between healthy human individuals. Overall study context: A couple of women and a few men aged 18 to 49 made up the donors.

A note on this clone: Its specificity is not known.

This table comes from immunoSEQ multiplex PCR, and its TCRdb copy is limited to in-frame clones, with some not included. The sample includes around 79,000 clones, roughly three fifths seen only once; the top ten take roughly 56%. Trimming pared 2 bases from V and 10 bases from J, leaving 19 bases between. The CDR3 loop spans 15 amino acids. The germline CDR1 and CDR2 sequences are MNHEY and SMNVEV (reference sequence). Points from the study as a whole: On the whole, naive subsets had larger estimated richness than memory subsets had.

The specimen was memory CD8+ T cells sorted from blood. Subset described: CD45RO+ cells pooled with CCR7-negative TemRA cells. This clonotype originated in a man aged 25-45 years in good health. The chain has TRBV27 and TRBJ2-3; possible D gene TRBD2, 5 bases. The CDR3 DNA sequence: TGTGCCAGCAGTTTAATCGACGGAAGGAGGACGGCGCAGTATTTT. Protein sequence: CASSLIDGRRTAQYF.